These T cell receptor beta chains were read from a single sample in a study of cytomegalovirus exposure and HLA in healthy donors. Method: immunoSEQ multiplex PCR; TCRdb's copy keeps in-frame clones and lacks some. This sample has approximately 180,000 clones, with about 80% found just once. Specimen: PBMCs. Every receptor here comes from a woman aged 25 to 45 in good health and CMV-seropositive. CDR3s include the opening cysteine and the closing phenylalanine or tryptophan. The D gene is left open where the match is weak. Size values are once, few and many counts, or a class for expanded clones, and some rows have none.

D gene: TRBD1
clone size: once
J gene: TRBJ1-5
V gene: TRBV6-1
CDR3 protein: CASGQGSQPQHF
CDR3 DNA: TGTGCCAGCGGACAGGGGTCGCAGCCCCAGCATTTT

D gene: -
clone size: -
J gene: TRBJ2-5
V gene: TRBV15
CDR3 protein: CATSRGDADQETQYF
CDR3 DNA: TGTGCCACCAGCAGGGGAGACGCTGACCAAGAGACCCAGTACTTC

D gene: -
clone size: -
J gene: TRBJ2-2
V gene: TRBV27
CDR3 protein: CASSPFSGELFF
CDR3 DNA: TGTGCCAGCAGTCCCTTTAGCGGGGAGCTGTTTTTT

D gene: TRBD2
clone size: -
J gene: TRBJ2-1
V gene: TRBV10-3
CDR3 protein: CAISESPAGLHNEQFF
CDR3 DNA: TGTGCCATCAGTGAGTCTCCAGCGGGATTGCACAATGAGCAGTTCTTC

D gene: TRBD1
clone size: -
J gene: TRBJ1-5
V gene: TRBV23-1
CDR3 protein: CASSQSHGTGPYSNQPQHF
CDR3 DNA: TGCGCCAGCAGTCAATCCCATGGGACAGGGCCTTATAGCAATCAGCCCCAGCATTTT

D gene: TRBD1
clone size: -
J gene: TRBJ2-2
V gene: TRBV4-3
CDR3 protein: CASSLGTAGSRELFF
CDR3 DNA: TGCGCCAGCAGCCTCGGGACAGCTGGCTCCCGGGAGCTGTTTTTT

D gene: -
clone size: -
J gene: TRBJ1-2
V gene: TRBV28
CDR3 protein: CASSPPLSF
CDR3 DNA: TGTGCCAGCAGTCCCCCATTGTCCTTC

D gene: -
clone size: once
J gene: TRBJ2-1
V gene: TRBV11-3
CDR3 protein: CASSSTRMEQFF
CDR3 DNA: TGTGCCAGCAGCTCCACGAGGATGGAGCAGTTCTTC

D gene: -
clone size: -
J gene: TRBJ2-5
V gene: TRBV27
CDR3 protein: CASSISGPQETQYF
CDR3 DNA: TGTGCCAGCAGTATTTCAGGGCCTCAAGAGACCCAGTACTTC

D gene: TRBD1
clone size: -
J gene: TRBJ1-2
V gene: TRBV7-2
CDR3 protein: CASTRDRGRGAYGYTF
CDR3 DNA: TGTGCCAGCACCCGGGACAGGGGGCGAGGGGCCTATGGCTACACCTTC

D gene: -
clone size: -
J gene: TRBJ2-5
V gene: TRBV14
CDR3 protein: CASSPRVQETQYF
CDR3 DNA: TGTGCCAGCAGTCCCAGGGTCCAAGAGACCCAGTACTTC

D gene: -
clone size: -
J gene: TRBJ1-4
V gene: TRBV5-4
CDR3 protein: CASSLSPRREELFF
CDR3 DNA: TGTGCCAGCAGCTTATCCCCCCGACGAGAGGAACTGTTTTTT

D gene: TRBD1
clone size: -
J gene: TRBJ1-1
V gene: TRBV2
CDR3 protein: CASISGTGLGGTEAFF
CDR3 DNA: TGTGCCAGCATTTCCGGGACAGGCCTCGGGGGCACTGAAGCTTTCTTT

D gene: TRBD2
clone size: -
J gene: TRBJ2-1
V gene: TRBV6-6
CDR3 protein: CASSGLAGGPMQQFF
CDR3 DNA: TGTGCCAGCAGTGGACTAGCGGGAGGCCCGATGCAGCAGTTCTTC

D gene: -
clone size: once
J gene: TRBJ2-6
V gene: TRBV28
CDR3 protein: CASEWGAGANVLTF
CDR3 DNA: TGTGCCAGCGAATGGGGGGCTGGGGCCAACGTCCTGACTTTC

D gene: TRBD1
clone size: -
J gene: TRBJ2-3
V gene: TRBV19
CDR3 protein: CASSIWAGGFGHGDTQYF
CDR3 DNA: TGTGCCAGTAGTATCTGGGCAGGGGGTTTTGGGCATGGAGATACGCAGTATTTT

D gene: TRBD2
clone size: -
J gene: TRBJ2-1
V gene: TRBV4-2
CDR3 protein: CASSQTSGRVANEQFF
CDR3 DNA: TGTGCCAGCAGCCAGACTAGCGGGAGAGTCGCCAATGAGCAGTTCTTC

D gene: -
clone size: -
J gene: TRBJ2-7
V gene: TRBV19
CDR3 protein: CASSIDRELIYEQYF
CDR3 DNA: TGTGCCAGTAGTATAGATCGGGAGTTAATCTACGAGCAGTACTTC

D gene: -
clone size: -
J gene: TRBJ2-1
V gene: TRBV5-5
CDR3 protein: CASSFISSGGEQFF
CDR3 DNA: TGTGCCAGCAGCTTTATATCTAGTGGGGGGGAGCAGTTCTTC

D gene: -
clone size: -
J gene: TRBJ2-7
V gene: TRBV15
CDR3 protein: CATSRVGRAGPSYEQYF
CDR3 DNA: TGTGCCACCAGCAGAGTGGGTAGGGCGGGACCCTCCTACGAGCAGTACTTC

D gene: TRBD2
clone size: -
J gene: TRBJ2-7
V gene: TRBV18
CDR3 protein: CASSPGLAGVEQYF
CDR3 DNA: TGTGCCAGCTCACCGGGACTAGCGGGAGTCGAGCAGTACTTC

D gene: -
clone size: -
J gene: TRBJ1-2
V gene: TRBV28
CDR3 protein: CASRLPDGDYGYTF
CDR3 DNA: TGTGCCAGCCGCTTACCCGACGGAGATTATGGCTACACCTTC

D gene: TRBD1
clone size: -
J gene: TRBJ2-2
V gene: TRBV5-1
CDR3 protein: CASSLPGQGFAGELFF
CDR3 DNA: TGCGCCAGCAGCTTGCCGGGACAGGGTTTCGCCGGGGAGCTGTTTTTT

D gene: -
clone size: few
J gene: TRBJ1-2
V gene: TRBV11-2
CDR3 protein: CASSQNYGYTF
CDR3 DNA: TGTGCCAGCAGCCAGAACTATGGCTACACCTTC

D gene: TRBD2
clone size: -
J gene: TRBJ2-1
V gene: TRBV27
CDR3 protein: CASSQRLAGFSYNEQFF
CDR3 DNA: TGTGCCAGCAGTCAGAGGCTAGCGGGATTCTCCTACAATGAGCAGTTCTTC

D gene: TRBD2
clone size: -
J gene: TRBJ2-7
V gene: TRBV5-4
CDR3 protein: CASSLAETSVGQYF
CDR3 DNA: TGTGCCAGCAGCTTGGCGGAGACTAGCGTTGGGCAGTACTTC

D gene: TRBD2
clone size: -
J gene: TRBJ2-3
V gene: TRBV5-1
CDR3 protein: CASSLALADASTDTQYF
CDR3 DNA: TGCGCCAGCAGCTTGGCCCTAGCGGATGCTAGCACAGATACGCAGTATTTT

D gene: TRBD1
clone size: once
J gene: TRBJ2-7
V gene: TRBV12-5
CDR3 protein: CASGLVLGGDTSYEQYF
CDR3 DNA: TGTGCTAGTGGTTTGGTCCTAGGGGGCGATACCTCCTACGAGCAGTACTTC

D gene: -
clone size: -
J gene: TRBJ1-1
V gene: TRBV6-5
CDR3 protein: CASSYLETGYTEAFF
CDR3 DNA: TGTGCCAGCAGTTACCTTGAAACGGGTTACACTGAAGCTTTCTTT

D gene: -
clone size: -
J gene: TRBJ1-1
V gene: TRBV4-1
CDR3 protein: CASSRRGSTEAFF
CDR3 DNA: TGCGCCAGCAGCAGACGGGGGTCCACTGAAGCTTTCTTT

D gene: -
clone size: -
J gene: TRBJ2-2
V gene: TRBV11-2
CDR3 protein: CASSREPNTGELFF
CDR3 DNA: TGTGCCAGCAGCCGAGAACCGAACACCGGGGAGCTGTTTTTT

D gene: -
clone size: -
J gene: TRBJ1-2
V gene: TRBV7-8
CDR3 protein: CASSLTIANYGYTF
CDR3 DNA: TGTGCCAGCAGCTTAACCATAGCTAACTATGGCTACACCTTC

D gene: TRBD1
clone size: -
J gene: TRBJ2-6
V gene: TRBV5-1
CDR3 protein: CASSWVGTGGSGANVLTF
CDR3 DNA: TGCGCCAGCAGCTGGGTTGGGACAGGGGGCTCTGGGGCCAACGTCCTGACTTTC

D gene: -
clone size: few
J gene: TRBJ1-2
V gene: TRBV25-1
CDR3 protein: CASSEYMGTPIYGYTF
CDR3 DNA: TGTGCCAGCAGTGAATATATGGGGACACCGATCTATGGCTACACCTTC

D gene: TRBD1
clone size: -
J gene: TRBJ2-5
V gene: TRBV7-9
CDR3 protein: CASSLPRGQQETQYF
CDR3 DNA: TGTGCCAGCAGCTTACCCAGGGGGCAACAAGAGACCCAGTACTTC

D gene: -
clone size: -
J gene: TRBJ2-2
V gene: TRBV19
CDR3 protein: CASSILAAENTGELFF
CDR3 DNA: TGTGCCAGTAGTATCCTAGCAGCAGAGAACACCGGGGAGCTGTTTTTT

D gene: -
clone size: -
J gene: TRBJ2-3
V gene: TRBV9
CDR3 protein: CASSVLTTADTQYF
CDR3 DNA: TGTGCCAGCAGCGTCCTTACAACCGCAGATACGCAGTATTTT

D gene: -
clone size: -
J gene: TRBJ2-5
V gene: TRBV6-5
CDR3 protein: CASSYDQGFLETQYF
CDR3 DNA: TGTGCCAGCAGTTACGACCAGGGTTTTTTAGAGACCCAGTACTTC

D gene: TRBD1
clone size: -
J gene: TRBJ1-2
V gene: TRBV4-1
CDR3 protein: CASTPTARGTGRSLGYTF
CDR3 DNA: TGCGCCAGCACCCCCACCGCGAGAGGGACAGGCCGCTCTCTTGGCTACACCTTC

D gene: TRBD1
clone size: -
J gene: TRBJ2-7
V gene: TRBV9
CDR3 protein: CASSGTGEQYF
CDR3 DNA: TGTGCCAGCAGCGGGACAGGCGAGCAGTACTTC

D gene: TRBD1
clone size: few
J gene: TRBJ2-7
V gene: TRBV13
CDR3 protein: CASSATGTGSYEQYF
CDR3 DNA: TGTGCCAGCAGCGCGACCGGGACAGGCTCCTACGAGCAGTACTTC

D gene: TRBD2
clone size: -
J gene: TRBJ2-2
V gene: TRBV19
CDR3 protein: CASSSVAGGITGELFF
CDR3 DNA: TGTGCCAGTAGTTCTGTAGCGGGAGGGATCACCGGGGAGCTGTTTTTT

D gene: -
clone size: -
J gene: TRBJ2-7
V gene: TRBV4-3
CDR3 protein: CASSPGGGRSYEQYF
CDR3 DNA: TGCGCCAGCAGCCCGGGCGGGGGCCGCTCCTACGAGCAGTACTTC

D gene: TRBD1
clone size: few
J gene: TRBJ2-5
V gene: TRBV6-5
CDR3 protein: CASSYNGQGQETQYF
CDR3 DNA: TGTGCCAGCAGTTACAATGGACAGGGCCAAGAGACCCAGTACTTC

D gene: TRBD1
clone size: -
J gene: TRBJ1-1
V gene: TRBV7-9
CDR3 protein: CASSPRDSGNTEAFF
CDR3 DNA: TGTGCCAGCAGCCCCCGGGACAGCGGGAACACTGAAGCTTTCTTT

D gene: -
clone size: -
J gene: TRBJ1-1
V gene: TRBV29-1
CDR3 protein: CSVERVNTEAFF
CDR3 DNA: TGCAGCGTTGAACGGGTGAACACTGAAGCTTTCTTT

D gene: TRBD2
clone size: -
J gene: TRBJ2-2
V gene: TRBV27
CDR3 protein: CASSPRTSGSPTGELFF
CDR3 DNA: TGTGCCAGCAGTCCCAGGACTAGCGGGAGTCCCACCGGGGAGCTGTTTTTT

D gene: -
clone size: -
J gene: TRBJ1-2
V gene: TRBV30
CDR3 protein: CAWSLPLQGSGYTF
CDR3 DNA: TGTGCCTGGAGTTTGCCTCTACAGGGAAGTGGCTACACCTTC

D gene: TRBD2
clone size: -
J gene: TRBJ2-7
V gene: TRBV5-6
CDR3 protein: CASSSRGGPSYEQYF
CDR3 DNA: TGTGCCAGCAGCTCTCGGGGGGGCCCATCCTACGAGCAGTACTTC

D gene: -
clone size: -
J gene: TRBJ2-1
V gene: TRBV5-6
CDR3 protein: CASSLASGSGIEQFF
CDR3 DNA: TGTGCCAGCAGCTTGGCCTCAGGGTCAGGCATTGAGCAGTTCTTC

D gene: -
clone size: few
J gene: TRBJ2-4
V gene: TRBV14
CDR3 protein: CASSQHLDRNIQYF
CDR3 DNA: TGTGCCAGCAGCCAACACCTGGACAGAAACATTCAGTACTTC

D gene: -
clone size: -
J gene: TRBJ1-2
V gene: TRBV28
CDR3 protein: CASSVPSRDYTF
CDR3 DNA: TGTGCCAGCAGTGTCCCGTCCCGGGACTACACCTTC

D gene: -
clone size: -
J gene: TRBJ2-7
V gene: TRBV6-1
CDR3 protein: CASSERVLGEQYF
CDR3 DNA: TGTGCCAGCAGTGAGCGGGTCTTGGGCGAGCAGTACTTC

D gene: -
clone size: -
J gene: TRBJ2-1
V gene: TRBV7-2
CDR3 protein: CASSPASTYNEQFF
CDR3 DNA: TGTGCCAGCAGCCCCGCCAGTACCTACAATGAGCAGTTCTTC

D gene: -
clone size: -
J gene: TRBJ1-5
V gene: TRBV28
CDR3 protein: CASSPPGVRQPQHF
CDR3 DNA: TGTGCCAGCAGTCCCCCAGGGGTTAGGCAGCCCCAGCATTTT

D gene: TRBD1
clone size: -
J gene: TRBJ2-7
V gene: TRBV7-3
CDR3 protein: CASSLKQGAYEQYF
CDR3 DNA: TGTGCCAGCAGCTTAAAGCAGGGGGCCTACGAGCAGTACTTC

D gene: -
clone size: -
J gene: TRBJ1-5
V gene: TRBV6-6
CDR3 protein: CASSYFRGNQPQHF
CDR3 DNA: TGTGCCAGCAGTTACTTCCGGGGAAATCAGCCCCAGCATTTT